One sample yielded the 21 T cell receptor beta chains listed below, sequenced in a study of T cell responses to AZD1222 COVID-19 vaccine. The protocol was immunoSEQ multiplex PCR, while the TCRdb copy is restricted to in-frame clones and leaves out a portion. The sample consists of about 140,000 clones, more than 75% of them appearing once. This sample comprised peripheral blood, obtained 28 days after the second AZD1222 dose. The receptors derive from an adult who received the AZD1222 COVID-19 vaccine.

The rearrangement links TRBV29-1 to TRBJ1-1; TRBD1 aligns across 9 bases. V gave up 6 bases and J gave up 1 base; unmatched junction bases: 3. Germline V gives CDR1 SQVTM, CDR2 ANQGSEA. CDR3 length: 13 amino acids. The CDR3 DNA follows: TGCAGCGTGAAGGGACAGGGGAACACTGAAGCTTTCTTT. Protein: CSVKGQGNTEAFF.

The rearrangement joins TRBV7-8 to TRBJ2-1; 11 positions match TRBD2. V lost 1 base, J lost 7 bases, and 9 bases stayed unmatched. Germline V gene lookup returns CDR1 SGHVS and CDR2 FQNEAQ. The CDR3 is 17 amino acids. The CDR3 here is CASSLVGLAGGGNEQFF. Here the CDR3 DNA reads TGTGCCAGCAGCTTAGTGGGGCTAGCGGGAGGCGGAAATGAGCAGTTCTTC.

This chain connects TRBV4-1 to TRBJ1-1; no firm D call. Germline V gene data show CDR1 as MGHRA and CDR2 as YSYEKL. This CDR3 region has 13 residues. The ends were cut back, 1 base at V and 7 bases at J, with 10 bases in the middle. The chain's CDR3 is CASSQGNRYEAFF. CDR3 coding DNA: TGCGCCAGCAGCCAAGGGAACAGATATGAAGCTTTCTTT.

V gene TRBV14 combines with J gene TRBJ2-3; TRBD2 matches 14 bases. The length of the CDR3 is 16 residues. CDR1 and CDR2 from the germline V gene are SGHDN and FVKESK. Trimming took 1 base from V and 3 from J; bases not matched to a gene: 0. CDR3 nucleotides: TGTGCCAGCAGCCAAGGGACTAGCGGGGGGACAGATACGCAGTATTTT. This gives the protein CASSQGTSGGTDTQYF. Full variable domain (rest looked up from reference TRBV14 and TRBJ2-3): EAGVTQFPSHSVIEKGQTVTLRCDPISGHDNLYWYRRVMGKEIKFLLHFVKESKQDESGMPNNRFLAERTGGTYSTLKVQPAELEDSGVYFCASSQGTSGGTDTQYFGPGTRLTVL.

This clone appeared once. J is TRBJ1-1 and V is TRBV27; the D is unclear. Germline CDR1 and CDR2: MNHEY and SMNVEV (reference sequence). The V end lost 8 bases, the J end lost 4 bases, and 17 bases lay between the germline ends. There are 14 residues in the CDR3. The CDR3 bases are TGTGCCAGCCCCTCCCTTCCGGGCGGCACTGAAGCTTTCTTT. This sequence encodes CASPSLPGGTEAFF.

For this clone: One end of the junction is discordant with germline, which a read error may explain. The genes are TRBV18 and TRBJ2-2; 8 nucleotides align to TRBD2. The CDR3 length is 15 residues. Germline-derived CDR1 and CDR2 are KGHSH and LQKENI. DNA for the CDR3: TGTGCCAGCCACCGCCGGCGGGAGGAGACCGGGGATCTGTTTTTT. Translation: CASHRRREETGDLFF.

This sequence joins TRBV10-2 and TRBJ2-3; perhaps D is TRBD1 or TRBD2 (5 bases each). The germline V gene encodes CDR1 WSHSY and CDR2 SAAADI. Trimming took off 5 bases at V and 2 bases at J, with 14 bases between the two ends. The CDR3 runs to 15 residues. CDR3 nucleotide sequence: TGCGCCAGCAGTCGTACCCCGGGACCCACAGATACGCAGTATTTT. Protein sequence: CASSRTPGPTDTQYF.

The chain carries TRBV6-6 and TRBJ1-5; D possibly corresponds to TRBD1 (5 bases). V lost 0 bases, J lost 4 bases, and 13 bases lay in between. The V gene's germline CDR1 is MNHNY and CDR2 SVGAGI (reference sequence). The CDR3 length is 16 residues. The CDR3 sequence: CASSYSRSAGNQPQHF. CDR3 nucleotide sequence: TGTGCCAGCAGTTACTCGAGGTCGGCAGGGAATCAGCCCCAGCATTTT.

This rearrangement joins TRBV6-5 to TRBJ2-5; 8 bases line up with TRBD1. CDR1 is MNHEY and CDR2 is SVGAGI in the germline V gene. The trim removed 6 bases at V and 4 bases at J, leaving 4 bases unmatched. This CDR3 is built from 13 residues. The chain's CDR3 is CASRQQGGETQYF. The CDR3 coding sequence is TGTGCCAGCAGACAACAGGGGGGAGAGACCCAGTACTTC.

The CDR3 loop is CASSIDQGAGNTIYF. In nucleotides, the CDR3 is TGTGCCAGTAGTATAGACCAGGGGGCTGGAAACACCATATATTTT. The rearrangement uses TRBV19 and TRBJ1-3; 7 bases map to TRBD1. The CDR3 is 15 amino acids. The germline CDR1 and CDR2 sequences are LNHDA and SQIVND (reference sequence). The ends lost 0 bases at V and 2 bases at J; junction bases unmatched: 1.

The chain uses TRBV24-1 and TRBJ2-7, with D hard to call. Germline CDR1 is KGHDR and CDR2 is SFDVKD. V lost 5 bases, J lost 1 base, and 8 bases lay in between. The CDR3 covers 13 residues. CDR3 protein: CATSARLSYEQYF. The CDR3 nucleotides read TGTGCCACCAGTGCAAGGTTATCCTACGAGCAGTACTTC.

This chain joins TRBV2 and TRBJ1-1; D is unresolved. V was trimmed by 3 bases and J by 4 bases, leaving 9 bases between them. The CDR3 has 13 amino acids. Germline loops: CDR1 SNHLY, CDR2 FYNNEI. In DNA, the CDR3 is TGTGCCAGCAGTGATTGGGTGGGCACTGAAGCTTTCTTT. This translates into CASSDWVGTEAFF. Variable domain in full (rest from reference TRBV2 and TRBJ1-1): EPEVTQTPSHQVTQMGQEVILRCVPISNHLYFYWYRQILGQKVEFLVSFYNNEISEKSEIFDDQFSVERPDGSNFTLKIRSTKLEDSAMYFCASSDWVGTEAFFGQGTRLTVV.

The chain joins TRBV6-2 or TRBV6-3 to TRBJ1-1; D is unclear. Germline V CDR1 and CDR2: MNHEY, SVGEGT. V lost 2 bases to trimming and J lost 5 bases, with 6 bases between them. CDR3 length: 12 amino acids. CDR3 region: CASSYVRTEAFF. The CDR3 nucleotides read TGTGCCAGCAGTTACGTTCGAACTGAAGCTTTCTTT.

The J gene is TRBJ2-7, the V gene TRBV9, with D possibly matching TRBD1 (5 bases). V was pared by 0 bases and J by 5 bases, with 15 bases between. The CDR3 has 15 residues. Germline CDR1 reads SGDLS; CDR2 reads YYNGEE. The CDR3 here is CASSVGGRETDEQYF. The CDR3 bases are TGTGCCAGCAGCGTAGGCGGCAGGGAAACTGACGAGCAGTACTTC.

The V and J genes are TRBV28 and TRBJ2-2, with TRBD2 matching over 8 bases. J lost 4 bases, V lost 3 bases, and 7 bases had no gene match. CDR3 length: 16 amino acids. Germline CDR1 reads MDHEN; CDR2 reads SYDVKM. In DNA, the CDR3 is TGTGCCAGCAGTTTCCCCCACGGGAGGGGCACCGGGGAGCTGTTTTTT. This codes for CASSFPHGRGTGELFF.

The CDR3 region is CASSRGDGNTIYF. The CDR3 DNA follows: TGTGCCAGCAGTAGAGGGGATGGAAACACCATATATTTT. This chain links TRBV28 with TRBJ1-3; tentative D call: TRBD1 (5 bases). This CDR3 spans 13 amino acids. The V and J ends lost 5 bases and 3 bases respectively, with 8 bases between them. Germline V CDR1 and CDR2: MDHEN, SYDVKM.

The V call is TRBV23-1, the J call TRBJ2-7; TRBD1 aligns across 8 bases. TRBV23-1 is flagged as an ORF with uncertain function. There are 17 residues in the CDR3. J was trimmed by 4 bases and V by 4 bases; bases with no gene match: 15. DNA for the CDR3: TGCGCCAGCAGTCTGGTACCTACGGACAGGGTCCCATACGAGCAGTACTTC. Protein: CASSLVPTDRVPYEQYF.

The J gene is TRBJ2-5, the V gene TRBV7-9, with TRBD2 matching 13 bases. The V gene's germline CDR1 is SEHNR and CDR2 FQNEAQ (reference sequence). Germline trimming cut 5 bases from V and 13 bases from J; bases unmatched to any gene: 10. The CDR3 extends over 14 amino acids. The chain's CDR3 is CASSPWTSGGQPYF. CDR3 DNA sequence: TGTGCCAGCAGCCCTTGGACTAGCGGGGGACAACCGTACTTC. Variable domain in full (rest from reference TRBV7-9 and TRBJ2-5): DTGVSQNPRHKITKRGQNVTFRCDPISEHNRLYWYRQTLGQGPEFLTYFQNEAQLEKSRLLSDRFSAERPKGSFSTLEIQRTEQGDSAMYLCASSPWTSGGQPYFGPGTRLLVL.

The table lists this clone with a few counts. V usage is TRBV5-4 and J usage is TRBJ1-4; D possibly corresponds to TRBD1 (5 bases). V lost 1 base, J lost 8 bases, and 12 bases lay in between. CDR3 length: 14 residues. Germline-derived CDR1 and CDR2 are SGHNT and YYREEE (reference sequence). This CDR3 reads CASSLMGSGEKLFF. The CDR3 DNA reads as TGTGCCAGCAGCTTGATGGGGTCAGGGGAAAAACTGTTTTTT.

The V gene is TRBV11-2, the J gene TRBJ1-5, with 7 bases identical to TRBD1. V trimming: 5 bases; J trimming: 5 bases; junction bases outside the gene matches: 3. Germline V gene lookup returns CDR1 SGHAT and CDR2 FQNNGV. This CDR3 has 13 residues. CDR3 region: CASSQGGYQPQHF. CDR3 in DNA: TGTGCCAGCAGCCAGGGGGGGTATCAGCCCCAGCATTTT. The full variable domain, with the rest looked up from reference TRBV11-2 and TRBJ1-5, is EAGVAQSPRYKIIEKRQSVAFWCNPISGHATLYWYQQILGQGPKLLIQFQNNGVVDDSQLPKDRFSAERLKGVDSTLKIQPAKLEDSAVYLCASSQGGYQPQHFGDGTRLSIL.

The chain uses TRBV6-5 and TRBJ1-6; D unresolved. Trimming left V 6 bases short and J 5 bases short, with 11 bases between. The CDR3 totals 14 residues. The V gene's germline CDR1 is MNHEY and CDR2 SVGAGI. The CDR3 spells CASRQTLDNSPLHF. In nucleotides, the CDR3 is TGTGCCAGCAGGCAGACCTTAGATAATTCACCCCTCCACTTT.